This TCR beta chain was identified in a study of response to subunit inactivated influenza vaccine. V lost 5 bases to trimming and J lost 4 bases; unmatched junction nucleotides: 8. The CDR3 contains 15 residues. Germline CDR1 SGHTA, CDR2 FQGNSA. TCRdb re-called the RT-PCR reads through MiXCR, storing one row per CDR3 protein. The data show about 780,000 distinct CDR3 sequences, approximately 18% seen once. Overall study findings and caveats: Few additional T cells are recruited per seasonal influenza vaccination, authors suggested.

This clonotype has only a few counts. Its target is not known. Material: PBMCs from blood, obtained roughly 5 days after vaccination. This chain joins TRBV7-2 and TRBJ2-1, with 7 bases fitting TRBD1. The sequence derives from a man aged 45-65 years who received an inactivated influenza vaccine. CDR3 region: CASSNWDRSYNEQFF. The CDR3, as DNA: TGTGCCAGCAGCAATTGGGACAGATCTTACAATGAGCAGTTCTTC.